This T cell receptor beta chain originates from a study of Ad26.COV2.S vaccination and SARS-CoV-2 variants. Study-wide context: Ad26.COV2.S, an intramuscular injection, was given once or twice 56 days apart.

Germline CDR1 LNHDA, CDR2 SQIVND (reference sequence). There are 16 residues in the CDR3. Trimming pared 3 bases from V and 0 bases from J, leaving 13 bases between. In regard to this clone: Antigen unknown.

Study-wide results and limits: Reportedly, after vaccination the spike-specific CD8+ and CD4+ T cell responses displayed substantial breadth. Estimates derived from TCR breadth and depth analyses may have underestimated total T cell responses.

Treatment specified: approximately 18 received Ad26.COV2.S at low or high dose, single or two shots; 5 received placebo; per-sample allocation not given. On day 63 after the first injection, vaccine and placebo recipients gave samples. The method was immunoSEQ multiplex PCR; TCRdb's version includes in-frame clones alone and lacks a portion of them. There are 350,000 to 400,000 clones in the sample; about 88% occur only once, and roughly 3% lies in the top ten. This TCR was recovered from a person between 18 and 59 years old who received the Ad26.COV2.S COVID-19 vaccine or a placebo. Here the sequenced sample was peripheral blood, taken in a trial of Ad26.COV2.S vaccine versus placebo. The V call is TRBV19, the J call TRBJ2-3; D uncertain. The DNA for the CDR3 is TGTGCCAGTAGTATTCCTCTTACGTCTAGCACAGATACGCAGTATTTT. It yields the protein CASSIPLTSSTDTQYF.